This TCR beta chain appears in the sequencing data of a study of Ad26.COV2.S vaccination and SARS-CoV-2 variants. Study results and limitations: Measurements of TCR breadth and depth may have given underestimates of the total T cell responses. With respect to non-spike TCR breadth, vaccine and placebo recipients were similar.

The sample holds one count of this clone. Its cognate antigen is unknown. The treatment: roughly 18 received Ad26.COV2.S at low or high dose, single or two shots; about 5 received placebo; per-sample allocation not given. The study sampled participants on day 63 after the first vaccine or placebo injection. The CDR3 length is 13 residues. The germline gives CDR1 SGHRS, CDR2 YFSETQ. V shed 3 bases and J shed 4 bases, with 11 bases lying between them. Clones were sequenced by immunoSEQ multiplex PCR, and TCRdb holds only the in-frame ones, with some missing. The data contain about 350,000 clones, less than 90% of them singletons.

The source was peripheral blood, collected in a trial of Ad26.COV2.S vaccine versus placebo. The chain combines TRBV5-1 with TRBJ2-7; perhaps D is TRBD1 or TRBD2 (5 bases each). The clonotype originates from a person aged 18-65 years who received the Ad26.COV2.S COVID-19 vaccine or a placebo. The CDR3 region is CASSSGPDYEQYF. As DNA, the CDR3 is TGCGCCAGCAGCTCGGGACCGGATTACGAGCAGTACTTC.